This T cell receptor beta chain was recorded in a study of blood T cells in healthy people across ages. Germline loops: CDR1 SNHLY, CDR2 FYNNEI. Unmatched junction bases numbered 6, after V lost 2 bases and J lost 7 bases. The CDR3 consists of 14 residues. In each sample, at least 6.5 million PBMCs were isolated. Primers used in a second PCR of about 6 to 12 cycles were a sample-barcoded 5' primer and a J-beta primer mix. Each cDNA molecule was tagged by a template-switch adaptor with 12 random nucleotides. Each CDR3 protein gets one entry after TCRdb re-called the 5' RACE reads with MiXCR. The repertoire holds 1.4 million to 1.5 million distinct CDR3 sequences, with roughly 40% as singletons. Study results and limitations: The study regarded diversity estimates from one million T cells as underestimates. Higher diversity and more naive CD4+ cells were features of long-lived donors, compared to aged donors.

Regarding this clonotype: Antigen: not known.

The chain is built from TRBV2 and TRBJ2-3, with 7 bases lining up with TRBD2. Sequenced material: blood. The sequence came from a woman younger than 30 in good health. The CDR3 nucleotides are TGTGCCAGCAGTGAATCCGGGGGGTACCATACGCAGTATTTT. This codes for CASSESGGYHTQYF.